The 15 T cell receptor beta chains below all came from one sample that was sequenced in a study of Ad26.COV2.S vaccination and SARS-CoV-2 variants. TCRdb's copy holds only in-frame clones and misses some; the assay was immunoSEQ multiplex PCR. The data hold over 400,000 clones, with about 90% observed a single time. Treatment of the sample: around 19 received Ad26.COV2.S at low or high dose, single or two shots; several received placebo; per-sample allocation not given. Repertoires come from day 63 after the first vaccine or placebo injection. The material sequenced was peripheral blood, taken in a trial of Ad26.COV2.S vaccine versus placebo. Receptor source: a person aged 18-65 years who received the Ad26.COV2.S COVID-19 vaccine or a placebo.

This chain links TRBV7-8 with TRBJ2-7, with 9 nucleotides matching TRBD1. V was clipped by 1 base and J by 3 bases; unmatched bases: 4. This CDR3 is 15 amino acids long. CDR1 SGHVS and CDR2 FQNEAQ come from the germline V gene. The CDR3 region is CASSLGRDRVYEQYF. In DNA, the CDR3 is TGTGCCAGCAGCTTAGGACGGGACAGGGTCTACGAGCAGTACTTC.

J is TRBJ1-4 and V is TRBV5-6; D gene unclear. This CDR3 comprises 16 residues. CDR1 is SGHDT, CDR2 YYEEEE, per germline. Trimming took off 3 bases at V and 2 bases at J, with 14 bases between the two ends. CDR3 protein: CASSWAGGLTNEKLFF. CDR3 DNA: TGTGCCAGCAGCTGGGCCGGAGGGCTCACTAATGAAAAACTGTTTTTT.

The chain combines TRBV19 with TRBJ1-5, with D unclear. This CDR3 spans 15 amino acids. V was cut by 5 bases and J by 6 bases, with 17 bases left in between. The germline CDR1 and CDR2 sequences are LNHDA and SQIVND (reference sequence). The CDR3 nucleotides read TGTGCCAGTAGTCCCTTCGGCGGGAGTTTTCAGCCCCAGCATTTT. Protein sequence: CASSPFGGSFQPQHF.

V usage is TRBV30 and J usage is TRBJ1-5; D uncertain. There are 13 residues in the CDR3. From germline, CDR1 is GTSNPN and CDR2 SVGIG (reference sequence). Between the trimmed V and J ends, which lost 1 base and 5 bases, there was a span of 9 bases. CDR3 sequence: CAWSDNPDQPQHF. In nucleotides, the CDR3 is TGTGCCTGGAGTGACAACCCCGATCAGCCCCAGCATTTT.

The chain recombines TRBV11-2 with TRBJ1-4; TRBD1 might be the D (5 bases). The germline gives CDR1 SGHAT, CDR2 FQNNGV. The CDR3 spans 16 residues. V lost 5 bases and J lost 8, with 21 bases in between. The CDR3, as DNA: TGTGCCAGCAGCCCCCCCGATGGATTGGGGACGGAAAAACTGTTTTTT. It is translated as CASSPPDGLGTEKLFF.

CDR3 nucleotide sequence: TGTGCCAGCAGTGACTCTGGGACAGGGTCTTGGTATGGCTACACCTTC. Translation gives CASSDSGTGSWYGYTF. This rearrangement joins TRBV6-4 to TRBJ1-2; 9 bases fit TRBD1. J was trimmed by 5 bases and V by 0 bases; bases with no gene match: 7. The CDR3 has 16 amino acids. Germline-derived CDR1 and CDR2 are MRHNA and SNTAGT.

This clone appeared a single time. The chain recombines TRBV28 with TRBJ2-7; TRBD1 matches at 7 bases. Trimming at V came to 2 bases and at J to 5 bases, leaving 15 bases not matched to a gene. Per germline, CDR1 MDHEN and CDR2 SYDVKM. The CDR3 loop spans 17 amino acids. For the CDR3, the DNA is TGTGCCAGCAGTTTAAACCGTGACAGGGACCGGGCGGACGAGCAGTACTTC. Protein sequence: CASSLNRDRDRADEQYF. Together with reference TRBV28 and TRBJ2-7, the CDR3 gives the full variable domain: DVKVTQSSRYLVKRTGEKVFLECVQDMDHENMFWYRQDPGLGLRLIYFSYDVKMKEKGDIPEGYSVSREKKERFSLILESASTNQTSMYLCASSLNRDRDRADEQYFGPGTRLTVT.

The V gene is TRBV11-2, the J gene TRBJ1-4; no reliable D call. Trimming left V 1 base short and J 4 bases short, with 7 bases between. The CDR3 covers 14 residues. Germline CDR1 is SGHAT and CDR2 is FQNNGV. The CDR3 loop is CASSLGQFNEKLFF. DNA for the CDR3: TGTGCCAGCAGCTTAGGCCAGTTTAATGAAAAACTGTTTTTT. Full variable domain (outside the CDR3, taken from reference TRBV11-2 and TRBJ1-4): EAGVAQSPRYKIIEKRQSVAFWCNPISGHATLYWYQQILGQGPKLLIQFQNNGVVDDSQLPKDRFSAERLKGVDSTLKIQPAKLEDSAVYLCASSLGQFNEKLFFGSGTQLSVL.

J is TRBJ2-5 and V is TRBV7-9; no clear D gene. This CDR3 region has 13 residues. V was clipped by 2 bases and J by 3 bases, with 7 bases between them. CDR1 is SEHNR and CDR2 is FQNEAQ in the germline V gene (reference sequence). The CDR3 protein is CASSLTLEETQYF. CDR3 coding DNA: TGTGCCAGCAGCTTAACCCTGGAAGAGACCCAGTACTTC.

The J gene is TRBJ2-3, the V gene TRBV20-1; TRBD1 or TRBD2 may be the D gene (6 bases each). The CDR3 contains 11 residues. Trimming stripped 6 bases from V and 7 bases from J, with 11 bases between. Germline V gives CDR1 DFQATT, CDR2 SNEGSKA (reference sequence). The DNA for the CDR3 is TGCAGTGCCAAGGGGGGATATACGCAGTATTTT. Its protein product is CSAKGGYTQYF.

This clone appeared a few times. This chain connects TRBV11-3 to TRBJ2-2, with TRBD2 as a possible D gene (5 bases). Trimming pared 3 bases from V and 8 bases from J, leaving 10 bases between. This CDR3 contains 13 residues. Germline CDR1 reads SGHNT; CDR2 reads YENEEA. CDR3 in DNA: TGTGCCAGCAGCTTCATGACGGGGGGGGAGCTGTTTTTT. It is translated as CASSFMTGGELFF.

In DNA, the CDR3 is TGTGCCAGCAGTAACCGGGACAACTCCCTGACCGGGGAGCTGTTTTTT. This sequence encodes CASSNRDNSLTGELFF. V gene TRBV27 combines with J gene TRBJ2-2, with D possibly being TRBD1 (6 bases). This CDR3 has 16 residues. CDR1 is MNHEY and CDR2 is SMNVEV in the germline V gene (reference sequence). The V end lost 5 bases, the J end lost 5 bases, and 18 bases lay between the germline ends.

This clone was seen just once. The CDR3: CASSLAGVTYEQYF. In nucleotides, the CDR3 is TGTGCCAGCAGCTTAGCGGGCGTAACCTACGAGCAGTACTTC. J is TRBJ2-7 and V is TRBV7-8, with D uncertain. Germline CDR1 reads SGHVS; CDR2 reads FQNEAQ. This CDR3 is built from 14 residues. The ends were cut back, 0 bases at V and 2 bases at J, with 8 bases in the middle.

V gene TRBV28 combines with J gene TRBJ2-2; weak D call: TRBD2 (6 bases). V was shortened by 3 bases and J by 4 bases, with 9 bases between the two germline ends. Per germline, CDR1 MDHEN and CDR2 SYDVKM. This CDR3 spans 14 amino acids. Written as DNA, the CDR3 is TGTGCCAGCAGTTTCGGAGGGTCCACCGGGGAGCTGTTTTTT. Protein product: CASSFGGSTGELFF.

V usage is TRBV4-2 and J usage is TRBJ2-5; TRBD2 agrees at 15 bases. The V gene's germline CDR1 is LGHNA and CDR2 YNFKEQ. The CDR3 totals 17 residues. J gave up 4 bases and V 0 bases, and 3 bases lay outside the gene matches. The CDR3 here is CASSQDRTSGGAETQYF. The CDR3 DNA follows: TGTGCCAGCAGCCAAGATCGGACTAGCGGGGGGGCAGAGACCCAGTACTTC.